This entry lists 2 T cell receptor beta chains sequenced from one sample in a study of T-cell reconstitution after alpha-beta-depleted transplantation in children. Preparation of the TCRbeta library was carried out with unique molecular identifiers. TCRdb passed the PCR reads through MiXCR, listing each CDR3 protein once. The repertoire holds about 980,000 distinct CDR3 sequences, around 30% seen once, with more than 25% in the top ten. Material: PBMCs, mostly from graft donor cells, obtained 360 days after TCRalphabeta/CD19-depleted stem cell transplant. The receptor set was obtained from a boy younger than two who had a stem cell transplant for SCID, so the T cells may come from the graft donor.

This chain connects TRBV15 to TRBJ1-2, with 8 bases that match TRBD1. In germline, CDR1 is LNHNV, CDR2 YYDKDF (reference sequence). The V gene end was trimmed by 0 bases and the J gene end by 6 bases; junction bases not matched to a gene: 9. The CDR3 extends over 16 amino acids. CDR3 bases: TGTGCCACCAGCAGAGATAGCAGGGGGCGAGTGGATGGCTACACCTTC. It codes for CATSRDSRGRVDGYTF.

The CDR3 nucleotides read TGTGCCAGCAGCTTAAGGGGGTCAGCTTTCTTT. As protein: CASSLRGSAFF. The rearrangement joins TRBV7-9 to TRBJ1-1, with D tentatively TRBD1 (6 bases). The CDR3 runs 11 residues. Germline CDR1 SEHNR, CDR2 FQNEAQ (reference sequence). V was shortened by 2 bases and J by 10 bases, with 8 bases between the two germline ends.